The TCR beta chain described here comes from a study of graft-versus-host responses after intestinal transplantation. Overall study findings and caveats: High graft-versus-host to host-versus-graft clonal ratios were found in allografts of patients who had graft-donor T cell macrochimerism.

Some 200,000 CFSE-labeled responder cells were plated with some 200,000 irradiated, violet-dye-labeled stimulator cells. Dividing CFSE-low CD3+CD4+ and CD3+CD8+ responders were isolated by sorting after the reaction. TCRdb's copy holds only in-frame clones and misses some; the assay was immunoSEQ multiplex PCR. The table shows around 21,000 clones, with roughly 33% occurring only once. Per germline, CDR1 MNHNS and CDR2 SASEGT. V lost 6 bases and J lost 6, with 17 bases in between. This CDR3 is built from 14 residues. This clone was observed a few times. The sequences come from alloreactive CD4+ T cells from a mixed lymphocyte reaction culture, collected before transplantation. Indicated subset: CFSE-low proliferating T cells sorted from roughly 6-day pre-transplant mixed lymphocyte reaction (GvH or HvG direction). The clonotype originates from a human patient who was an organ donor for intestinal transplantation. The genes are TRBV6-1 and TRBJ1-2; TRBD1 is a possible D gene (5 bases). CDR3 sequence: CASSLGTSRDGYTF. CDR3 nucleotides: TGTGCCAGCAGCCTCGGGACTTCCCGGGATGGCTACACCTTC.